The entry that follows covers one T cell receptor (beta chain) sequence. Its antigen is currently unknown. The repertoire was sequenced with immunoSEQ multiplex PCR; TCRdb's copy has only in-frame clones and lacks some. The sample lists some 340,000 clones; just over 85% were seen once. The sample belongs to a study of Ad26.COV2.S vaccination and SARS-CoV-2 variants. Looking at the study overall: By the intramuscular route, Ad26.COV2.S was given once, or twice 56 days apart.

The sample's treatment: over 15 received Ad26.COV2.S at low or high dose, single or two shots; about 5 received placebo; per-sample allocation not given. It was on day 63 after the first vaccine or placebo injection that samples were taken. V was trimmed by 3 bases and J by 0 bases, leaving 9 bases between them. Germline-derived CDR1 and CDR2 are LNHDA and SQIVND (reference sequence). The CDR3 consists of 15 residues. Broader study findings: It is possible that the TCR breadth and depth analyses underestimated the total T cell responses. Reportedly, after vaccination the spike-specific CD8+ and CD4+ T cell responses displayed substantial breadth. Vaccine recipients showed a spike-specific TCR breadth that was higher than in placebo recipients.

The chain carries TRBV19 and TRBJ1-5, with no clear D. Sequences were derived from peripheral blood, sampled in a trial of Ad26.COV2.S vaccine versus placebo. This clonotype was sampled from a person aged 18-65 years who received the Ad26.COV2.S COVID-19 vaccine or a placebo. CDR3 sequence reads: CASSIYAGSNQPQHF. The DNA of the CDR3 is TGTGCCAGTAGTATTTATGCAGGTAGCAATCAGCCCCAGCATTTT.